These 7 T cell receptor beta chains came from one sample sequenced in a study of blood T cells in healthy people across ages. For the second PCR, which ran for about 6 to 11 cycles, a sample-barcoded 5' primer and a J-beta primer mix were used. MiXCR was run by TCRdb on the 5' RACE reads, yielding one entry per CDR3 protein. This sample carries around 850,000 distinct CDR3 sequences, roughly 34% of them seen once, and the ten largest clones take roughly 13%. Material for sequencing was blood. The receptors derive from a young man in good health.

This clonotype has a count of ten or more. This rearrangement joins TRBV20-1 to TRBJ1-2, with TRBD1 as a possible D gene (6 bases). The CDR3 sequence is 14 residues long. Germline V gene data show CDR1 as DFQATT and CDR2 as SNEGSKA (reference sequence). V was clipped by 5 bases and J by 7 bases, with 20 bases between them. DNA for the CDR3: TGCAGTGCTTTTATCAGGGGATCTGAACGTGGCTACACCTTC. Translation gives CSAFIRGSERGYTF.

This clonotype was counted ten times or more. The rearrangement uses TRBV20-1 and TRBJ2-3; 10 bases align to TRBD1. This CDR3 has 16 amino acids. Germline CDR1 reads DFQATT; CDR2 reads SNEGSKA (reference sequence). Trimming cost V 2 bases and J 3 bases; bases outside gene matches: 8. CDR3 DNA sequence: TGCAGTGCTAGACCTCCGACAGGGGGCCGAACAGATACGCAGTATTTT. It specifies CSARPPTGGRTDTQYF.

This clonotype was picked up many times. CDR3 loop: CSASRTGQETQYF. In DNA, the CDR3 is TGCAGTGCTAGCCGGACAGGCCAAGAGACCCAGTACTTC. The J gene is TRBJ2-5, the V gene TRBV20-1, with 7 bases identical to TRBD1. V shed 3 bases and J 1 base; nucleotides not matched to a gene: 2. The CDR3 runs 13 residues. Germline V lookup: CDR1 DFQATT, CDR2 SNEGSKA (reference sequence).

This clonotype occurred a few times. The genes are TRBV7-9 and TRBJ2-1; 7 bases are shared with TRBD1. V gave up 5 bases and J gave up 4 bases; unmatched junction bases: 8. This CDR3 has 15 residues. Looked up from germline, CDR1 is SEHNR and CDR2 is FQNEAQ (reference sequence). In nucleotides, the CDR3 is TGTGCCAGCAGCCATCCGGGACAGAATTACAATGAGCAGTTCTTC. Protein: CASSHPGQNYNEQFF.

This clonotype was observed at least ten times. The chain uses TRBV7-2 and TRBJ2-3, with 10 bases lining up with TRBD2. The CDR3 totals 15 residues. The J segment lost 4 bases and the V segment lost 5 bases, leaving 6 bases of the junction unmatched. Looked up from germline, CDR1 is SGHTA and CDR2 is FQGNSA. The CDR3 DNA reads TGTGCCAGCAGCCTCAGCGGGGGGGCTTCAGATACGCAGTATTTT. It yields the protein CASSLSGGASDTQYF.

The sample holds many counts of this clonotype. The genes are TRBV20-1 and TRBJ2-6; D unclear. The CDR3 sequence is 15 residues long. The ends were cut back, 6 bases at V and 0 bases at J, with 12 bases in the middle. CDR1 and CDR2 (germline): DFQATT, SNEGSKA (reference sequence). CDR3 sequence: CSAAGSPSGANVLTF. In DNA form, the CDR3 reads TGCAGTGCCGCTGGATCCCCCTCTGGGGCCAACGTCCTGACTTTC.

As regards this clonotype: The germline gene is not matched at one end of the junction; a read error may be the cause. CDR3 residues: CARSQRGGSGNTIYF. In nucleotides, the CDR3 is TGTGCCAGAAGCCAAAGGGGCGGCTCTGGAAACACCATATATTTT. The chain carries TRBV4-2 and TRBJ1-3, with a tentative D call TRBD1 (5 bases). The V gene's germline CDR1 is LGHNA and CDR2 YNFKEQ. The CDR3 is 15 residues long.